A selection of T cell receptor beta chains follows, all from one sample in a study of Ad26.COV2.S vaccination and SARS-CoV-2 variants. Sequencing used immunoSEQ multiplex PCR; TCRdb keeps in-frame clones, though not all of them. This sample has over 130,000 clones; 70% to 90% occur once, and the top ten carry more than 4.5%. The source was peripheral blood, collected after recovery from COVID-19. These receptors originate from a human donor who had recovered from COVID-19. CDR3s include the opening cysteine and the closing phenylalanine or tryptophan. Fields, in order: CDR3 protein, clone size, V gene. Size is stated for part of the rows, as once, few or many counts, or as a class when the clone is expanded.

CDR3aa: CASSQETGDSFNYGYTF
abundance: NA
v_gene: TRBV3-1/TRBV3-2

CDR3aa: CASSIGVRGTTGELFF
abundance: NA
v_gene: TRBV19

CDR3aa: CASSRSGVSSYNEQFF
abundance: NA
v_gene: TRBV27

CDR3aa: CASSVEGGVSGETQYF
abundance: NA
v_gene: TRBV5-1

CDR3aa: CASSPLGGDKTLQETQYF
abundance: NA
v_gene: TRBV28

CDR3aa: CASSEVAGYEQYF
abundance: NA
v_gene: TRBV10-1

CDR3aa: CASSPWRGAYNEQFF
abundance: NA
v_gene: TRBV18

CDR3aa: CASSTDPTGIGNEQYF
abundance: NA
v_gene: TRBV7-2

CDR3aa: CASSLVETLMYGYTF
abundance: NA
v_gene: TRBV7-9

CDR3aa: CASERGWGNQPQHF
abundance: NA
v_gene: TRBV19

CDR3aa: CASSSGTDNSPLHF
abundance: NA
v_gene: TRBV19

CDR3aa: CASTRQGGQPQHF
abundance: few
v_gene: TRBV6-6

CDR3aa: CASSSGTANTGELFF
abundance: NA
v_gene: TRBV18

CDR3aa: CASSQDNVSGNTIYF
abundance: NA
v_gene: TRBV14

CDR3aa: CASSDLFRAVPLNTEAFF
abundance: NA
v_gene: TRBV7-9

CDR3aa: CASSLLVDGSGNTIYF
abundance: NA
v_gene: TRBV5-6

CDR3aa: CARTDYSGNTIYF
abundance: NA
v_gene: TRBV30

CDR3aa: CASSLDRVATNEKLFF
abundance: NA
v_gene: TRBV5-1

CDR3aa: CASSLQRGAYNEQFF
abundance: NA
v_gene: TRBV28

CDR3aa: CASSLVGDTQYF
abundance: NA
v_gene: TRBV7-9

CDR3aa: CASSQDLTGGNEKLFF
abundance: NA
v_gene: TRBV3-1/TRBV3-2

CDR3aa: CAWSVHGQGDQPQHF
abundance: few
v_gene: TRBV30

CDR3aa: CASSQRDSDQETQYF
abundance: NA
v_gene: TRBV6-6

CDR3aa: CATSTDRTTEAFF
abundance: NA
v_gene: TRBV15